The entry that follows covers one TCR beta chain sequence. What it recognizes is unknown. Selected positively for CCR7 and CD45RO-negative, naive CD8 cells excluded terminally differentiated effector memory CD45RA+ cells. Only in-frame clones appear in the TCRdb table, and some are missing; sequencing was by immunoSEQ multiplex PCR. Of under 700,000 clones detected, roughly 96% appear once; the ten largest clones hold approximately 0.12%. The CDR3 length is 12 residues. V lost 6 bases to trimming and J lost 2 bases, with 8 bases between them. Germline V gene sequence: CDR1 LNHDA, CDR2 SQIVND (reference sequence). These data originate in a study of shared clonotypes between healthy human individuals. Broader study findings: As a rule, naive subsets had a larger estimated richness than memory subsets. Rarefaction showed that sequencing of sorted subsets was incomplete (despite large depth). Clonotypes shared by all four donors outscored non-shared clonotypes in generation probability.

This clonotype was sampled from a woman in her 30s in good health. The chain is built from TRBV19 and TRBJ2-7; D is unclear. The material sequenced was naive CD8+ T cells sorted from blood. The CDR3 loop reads CASSPTPYEQYF. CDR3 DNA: TGTGCCAGTAGCCCCACCCCCTACGAGCAGTACTTC.